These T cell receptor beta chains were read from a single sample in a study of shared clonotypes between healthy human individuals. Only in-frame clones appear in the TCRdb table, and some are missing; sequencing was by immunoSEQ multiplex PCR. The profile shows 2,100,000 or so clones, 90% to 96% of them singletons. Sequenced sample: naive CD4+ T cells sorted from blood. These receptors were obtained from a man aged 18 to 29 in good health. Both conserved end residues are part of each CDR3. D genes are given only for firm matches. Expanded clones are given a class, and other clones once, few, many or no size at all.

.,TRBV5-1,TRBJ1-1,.,CASTGQKGMNTEAFF,TGCGCCAGCACCGGACAGAAGGGAATGAACACTGAAGCTTTCTTT
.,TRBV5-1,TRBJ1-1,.,CASSLQGLSTEAFF,TGCGCCAGCAGCTTGCAGGGATTGAGCACTGAAGCTTTCTTT
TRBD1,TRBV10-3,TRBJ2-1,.,CAISEEDRYNEQFF,TGTGCCATCAGTGAGGAGGACAGGTACAATGAGCAGTTCTTC
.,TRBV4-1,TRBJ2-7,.,CASSQDLVSTYEQYF,TGCGCCAGCAGCCAAGATTTAGTCTCCACCTACGAGCAGTACTTC
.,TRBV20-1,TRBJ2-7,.,CSASVGEQYF,TGCAGTGCTAGTGTGGGCGAGCAGTACTTC
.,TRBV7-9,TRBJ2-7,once,CASSVFNREFYEQYF,TGTGCCAGCAGCGTATTTAACAGGGAATTCTACGAGCAGTACTTC
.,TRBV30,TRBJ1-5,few,CAWSDREGQPQHF,TGTGCCTGGAGTGACAGGGAGGGCCAGCCCCAGCATTTT
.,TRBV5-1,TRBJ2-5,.,CASSLTALETQYF,TGCGCCAGCAGCTTGACGGCGTTGGAGACCCAGTACTTC
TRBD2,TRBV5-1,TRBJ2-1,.,CASSLALAGGPYNEQFF,TGCGCCAGCAGCTTGGCCTTAGCGGGAGGGCCATACAATGAGCAGTTCTTC
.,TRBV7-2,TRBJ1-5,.,CASSSDSSNQPQHF,TGTGCCAGCAGCTCGGACAGCAGCAATCAGCCCCAGCATTTT
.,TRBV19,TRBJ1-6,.,CASSMVGGNSPLHF,TGTGCCAGTAGTATGGTCGGAGGTAATTCACCCCTCCACTTT
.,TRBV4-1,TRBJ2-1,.,CASSQAEGLNEQFF,TGCGCCAGCAGCCAAGCCGAGGGGTTAAATGAGCAGTTCTTC
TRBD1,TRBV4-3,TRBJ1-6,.,CASSRQGGSYNSPLHF,TGCGCCAGCAGCCGACAGGGGGGGTCCTATAATTCACCCCTCCACTTT
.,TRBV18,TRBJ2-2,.,CASSSKPSPGELFF,TGTGCCAGCTCATCTAAACCCTCCCCCGGGGAGCTGTTTTTT
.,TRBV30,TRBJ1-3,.,CAWSGREYSGNTIYF,TGTGCCTGGAGTGGGCGGGAATACTCTGGAAACACCATATATTTT
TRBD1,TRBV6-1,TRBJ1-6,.,CASSGQGGNSPLHF,TGTGCCAGCAGCGGACAGGGAGGCAATTCACCCCTCCACTTT
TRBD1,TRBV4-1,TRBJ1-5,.,CASSQGTGVSNQPQHF,TGCGCCAGCAGCCAAGGGACAGGGGTTAGCAATCAGCCCCAGCATTTT
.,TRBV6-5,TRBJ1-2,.,CASSPPGRTYGYTF,TGTGCCAGCAGTCCTCCGGGACGGACCTATGGCTACACCTTC
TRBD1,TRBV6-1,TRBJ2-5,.,CASSEAGTGQETQYF,TGTGCCAGCAGTGAAGCCGGGACAGGACAAGAGACCCAGTACTTC
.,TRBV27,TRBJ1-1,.,CASSLSAAMNTEAFF,TGTGCCAGCAGTTTATCAGCAGCTATGAACACTGAAGCTTTCTTT
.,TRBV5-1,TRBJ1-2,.,CASSLGESVIGYTF,TGCGCCAGCAGCTTGGGGGAAAGCGTGATTGGCTACACCTTC
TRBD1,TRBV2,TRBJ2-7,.,CASSPRTGASYEQYF,TGTGCCAGCAGTCCCCGGACAGGGGCGTCCTACGAGCAGTACTTC
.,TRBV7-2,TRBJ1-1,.,CASSPWFGDTEAFF,TGTGCCAGCAGCCCGTGGTTCGGGGACACTGAAGCTTTCTTT
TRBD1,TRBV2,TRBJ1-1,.,CASREDRANTEAFF,TGTGCCAGCAGGGAGGACAGGGCAAACACTGAAGCTTTCTTT